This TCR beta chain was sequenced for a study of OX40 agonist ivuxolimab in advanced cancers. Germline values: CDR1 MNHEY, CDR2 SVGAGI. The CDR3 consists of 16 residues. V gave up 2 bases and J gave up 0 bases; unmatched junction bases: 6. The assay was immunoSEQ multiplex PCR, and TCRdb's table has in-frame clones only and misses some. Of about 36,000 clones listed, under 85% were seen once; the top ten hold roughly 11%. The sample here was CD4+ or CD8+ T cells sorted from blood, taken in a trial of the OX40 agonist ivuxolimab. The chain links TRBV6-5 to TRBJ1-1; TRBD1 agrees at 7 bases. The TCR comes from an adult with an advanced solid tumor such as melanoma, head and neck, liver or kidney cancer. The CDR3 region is CASSYAWDSMNTEAFF. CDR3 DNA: TGTGCCAGCAGTTACGCCTGGGACAGCATGAACACTGAAGCTTTCTTT.